This record looks at one T cell receptor (beta chain) sequence and its context. This sample is drawn from a study of blood T cell repertoires in COVID-19. For the study at large: Some COVID-19 samples were acute and others convalescent; all came from the United States, Italy and Spain. T cells, B-cell-depleted T cells, or PBMCs provided the cDNA or gDNA that served as material.

Original analysis: Amplification from reference gene primers served as the basis for estimated nucleated cell counts. Measured with immunoSEQ multiplex PCR; TCRdb has only the in-frame clones, and not every one. V and J calls and clone size are copied from that table; D and trimming were computed from the DNA. The table lists roughly 230,000 clones, 65% to 85% of them singletons. CDR1 is LGHDT, CDR2 YNNKEL, per germline (reference sequence). The trim removed 4 bases at V and 0 bases at J, leaving 6 bases unmatched. This CDR3 spans 16 amino acids. The sequenced material came from peripheral blood. The chain combines TRBV3-1 (or the pseudogene TRBV3-2) with TRBJ1-3, with TRBD1 identical over 7 bases. This clonotype was obtained from a man between 45 and 60 years old with active or convalescent COVID-19. The CDR3 here is CASSLYRDSSGNTIYF. The CDR3, as DNA: TGTGCCAGCAGCCTTTATCGGGACAGCTCTGGAAACACCATATATTTT.